These 18 T cell receptor beta chains share one sample of origin, sequenced in a study of T cell repertoires in aging, cancer and after chemotherapy. A mixed TRB-A/B primer pool amplified rearranged TRB by multiplex touch-down PCR. TCRdb ran MiXCR on the multiplex PCR reads and lists one entry per CDR3 protein. The table includes approximately 2,300 distinct CDR3 sequences, 40% to 55% detected once. Peripheral blood genomic DNA, not sorted cells or RNA, was the template. The sample was blood. The origin of the receptors is a human donor with a solid tumor.

This clonotype was detected only a few times. The rearrangement uses TRBV6-5 and TRBJ2-7, with TRBD2 identical over 12 bases. CDR1 is MNHEY and CDR2 is SVGAGI in the germline V gene. The CDR3 length is 14 residues. The trim removed 5 bases at V and 3 bases at J, leaving 2 bases unmatched. As DNA, the CDR3 is TGTGCCAGCAGTGAACTAGCGGGGGGCTACGAGCAGTACTTC. Protein product: CASSELAGGYEQYF.

Only one count was recorded for this clonotype. V usage is TRBV12-3 or TRBV12-4 and J usage is TRBJ1-1; no reliable D call. V lost 3 bases, J lost 7 bases, and 9 bases lay in between. The CDR3 loop spans 12 amino acids. The CDR3 nucleotides are TGTGCCAGCAGTTTGACAAGTAATGAAGCTTTCTTT. Its protein is CASSLTSNEAFF.

The rearrangement uses TRBV5-6 and TRBJ2-5; tentatively, D is TRBD1 (6 bases). This CDR3 has 15 amino acids. V was cut by 3 bases and J by 4 bases, with 16 bases left in between. Germline CDR1 is SGHDT and CDR2 is YYEEEE. CDR3 residues: CASSWGTSKGETQYF. The CDR3 bases are TGTGCCAGCAGCTGGGGGACAAGTAAGGGAGAGACCCAGTACTTC.

This clonotype was seen only a few times. This chain uses TRBV19 with TRBJ1-6; the D gene is possibly TRBD1 (5 bases). The V end was cut by 9 bases, the J end by 8 bases, with 14 bases between. The germline V gene has CDR1 LNHDA and CDR2 SQIVND (reference sequence). The CDR3 is made up of 13 amino acids. In DNA, the CDR3 is TGTGCCAGCACACGGACATTAGATTCACCCCTCCACTTT. This gives the protein CASTRTLDSPLHF.

The chain couples TRBV6-5 to TRBJ1-6; the D gene is possibly TRBD1 (5 bases). The CDR3 contains 13 residues. Germline CDR1 MNHEY, CDR2 SVGAGI. V was pared by 8 bases and J by 8 bases, with 13 bases between. Written as DNA, the CDR3 is TGTGCCAGCTCGGGACGGGAAGATTCACCCCTCCACTTT. Protein product: CASSGREDSPLHF.

The CDR3, as DNA: TGCAGCGCCGGGACAACCCAAGAGACCCAGTACTTC. Translated, it gives CSAGTTQETQYF. The genes are TRBV29-1 and TRBJ2-5; TRBD1 might be the D (6 bases). Trimming pared 7 bases from V and 1 base from J, leaving 10 bases between. Germline V CDR1 and CDR2: SQVTM, ANQGSEA. This CDR3 comprises 12 residues.

The genes are TRBV12-3 or TRBV12-4 and TRBJ2-1, with TRBD2 identical over 7 bases. This CDR3 has 17 amino acids. V lost 0 bases to trimming and J lost 1 base; unmatched junction nucleotides: 6. DNA of the CDR3: TGTGCCAGCAGTTTAGCGCGGGGGACCGGATCCTACAATGAGCAGTTCTTC. It is translated as CASSLARGTGSYNEQFF.

The rearrangement uses TRBV7-9 and TRBJ1-5; 8 positions agree with TRBD1. The CDR3 is made up of 14 amino acids. With 2 bases clipped from V and 4 bases from J, the junction kept 1 base outside the gene matches. CDR1 SEHNR and CDR2 FQNEAQ come from the germline V gene (reference sequence). CDR3 loop: CASSLRDRNQPQHF. The DNA of the CDR3 is TGTGCCAGCAGCTTAAGGGACAGGAATCAGCCCCAGCATTTT.

This clonotype occurred a few times. The chain is built from TRBV10-3 and TRBJ2-6, with TRBD1 as a possible D gene (5 bases). The CDR3 is made up of 16 amino acids. Looked up from germline, CDR1 is ENHRY and CDR2 is SYGVKD. The V end lost 2 bases, the J end lost 0 bases, and 8 bases lay between the germline ends. CDR3 nucleotide sequence: TGTGCCATCAGTGAGGGGGCGAACTCTGGGGCCAACGTCCTGACTTTC. Its protein product is CAISEGANSGANVLTF.

The chain links TRBV13 to TRBJ2-1; D may be TRBD2 (6 bases). This CDR3 region has 16 residues. V lost 0 bases, J lost 2 bases, and 11 bases lay in between. Germline V gives CDR1 PRHDT, CDR2 FYEKMQ (reference sequence). DNA of the CDR3: TGTGCCAGCAGCTTAGGACTAGCCCGAGCCTACAATGAGCAGTTCTTC. Its translation is CASSLGLARAYNEQFF.

V is TRBV7-9 and J is TRBJ2-3; D is unresolved. The germline gives CDR1 SEHNR, CDR2 FQNEAQ (reference sequence). The CDR3 extends over 12 amino acids. The V gene lost 5 bases and the J gene lost 2 bases, with 5 bases spanning the gap. The CDR3 here is CASSTSTDTQYF. The CDR3 nucleotides read TGTGCCAGCAGCACCTCCACAGATACGCAGTATTTT.

This clonotype appeared once. The rearrangement uses TRBV28 and TRBJ2-1; D may match TRBD1 or TRBD2 (6 bases each). The V end was cut by 8 bases, the J end by 7 bases, with 18 bases between. The CDR3 contains 14 residues. Germline CDR1 and CDR2: MDHEN and SYDVKM. CDR3 sequence: CASSQPSGANEQFF. CDR3 bases: TGTGCCAGCTCACAACCTTCGGGGGCAAATGAGCAGTTCTTC. Filled out from reference TRBV28 and TRBJ2-1, the complete variable domain reads DVKVTQSSRYLVKRTGEKVFLECVQDMDHENMFWYRQDPGLGLRLIYFSYDVKMKEKGDIPEGYSVSREKKERFSLILESASTNQTSMYLCASSQPSGANEQFFGPGTRLTVL.

This sequence joins TRBV12-3 or TRBV12-4 and TRBJ2-3, with D hard to call. The CDR3 loop spans 12 amino acids. Between the trimmed V and J ends, which lost 6 bases and 7 bases, there was a span of 11 bases. The CDR3 DNA reads as TGTGCCAGCAGCCTCACGGGTAATACGCAGTATTTT. This sequence encodes CASSLTGNTQYF.

This clonotype was seen more than once but under ten times. The rearrangement links TRBV27 to TRBJ1-5; no clear D. CDR1 and CDR2 (germline): MNHEY, SMNVEV (reference sequence). The CDR3 consists of 13 residues. V gave up 5 bases and J gave up 9 bases, with 14 bases separating them. CDR3 loop: CASSPEPVTPQHF. CDR3 DNA: TGTGCCAGCAGTCCGGAGCCAGTAACGCCCCAGCATTTT.

This clonotype was counted between two and nine times. CDR3 nucleotides: TGTGCCAGCCGTGGACTAGCTCCACGCAGGGAATCCACAGATACGCAGTATTTT. Protein product: CASRGLAPRRESTDTQYF. The V gene is TRBV7-9, the J gene TRBJ2-3, with TRBD2 matching over 8 bases. This CDR3 comprises 18 residues. Germline V CDR1 and CDR2: SEHNR, FQNEAQ (reference sequence). Trimming removed 8 bases from V and 2 bases from J; junction bases left unmatched: 18.

CDR3 coding DNA: TGCAGCGTCGTGGAGGGGGGCACAGATACGCAGTATTTT. Translation: CSVVEGGTDTQYF. This sequence joins TRBV29-1 and TRBJ2-3; D could derive from TRBD1 or TRBD2 (6 bases each). The CDR3 contains 13 residues. V lost 6 bases to trimming and J lost 1 base, with 11 bases between them. Germline V gene lookup returns CDR1 SQVTM and CDR2 ANQGSEA.

The chain couples TRBV29-1 to TRBJ1-2; D ambiguous. This CDR3 region has 12 residues. The V and J ends lost 3 bases and 6 bases respectively, with 11 bases between them. CDR1 is SQVTM, CDR2 ANQGSEA, per germline. Written as DNA, the CDR3 is TGCAGCGTTGACAAGGCGGGGAATGGCTACACCTTC. Translated, it gives CSVDKAGNGYTF. Filled out from reference TRBV29-1 and TRBJ1-2, the complete variable domain reads SAVISQKPSRDICQRGTSLTIQCQVDSQVTMMFWYRQQPGQSLTLIATANQGSEATYESGFVIDKFPISRPNLTFSTLTVSNMSPEDSSIYLCSVDKAGNGYTFGSGTRLTVV.

CDR3 in amino acids: CASTQEGGARHEQFF. DNA of the CDR3: TGTGCCAGCACCCAAGAGGGGGGGGCTCGGCATGAGCAGTTCTTC. The J gene is TRBJ2-1, the V gene TRBV12-3 or TRBV12-4; TRBD2 is a possible D gene (7 bases). V was cut by 7 bases and J by 8 bases, with 21 bases left in between. The CDR3 runs to 15 residues.